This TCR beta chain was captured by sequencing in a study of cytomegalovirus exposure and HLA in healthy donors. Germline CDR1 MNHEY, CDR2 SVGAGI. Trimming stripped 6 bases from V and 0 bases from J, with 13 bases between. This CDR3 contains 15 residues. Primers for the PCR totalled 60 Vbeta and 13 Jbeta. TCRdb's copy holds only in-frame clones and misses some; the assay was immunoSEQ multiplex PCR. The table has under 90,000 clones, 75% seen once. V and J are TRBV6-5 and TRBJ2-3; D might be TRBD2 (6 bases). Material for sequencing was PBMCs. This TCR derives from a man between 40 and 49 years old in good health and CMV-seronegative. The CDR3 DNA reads TGTGCCAGCAGGCCGACTAGAGCTAGCACAGATACGCAGTATTTT. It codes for CASRPTRASTDTQYF.